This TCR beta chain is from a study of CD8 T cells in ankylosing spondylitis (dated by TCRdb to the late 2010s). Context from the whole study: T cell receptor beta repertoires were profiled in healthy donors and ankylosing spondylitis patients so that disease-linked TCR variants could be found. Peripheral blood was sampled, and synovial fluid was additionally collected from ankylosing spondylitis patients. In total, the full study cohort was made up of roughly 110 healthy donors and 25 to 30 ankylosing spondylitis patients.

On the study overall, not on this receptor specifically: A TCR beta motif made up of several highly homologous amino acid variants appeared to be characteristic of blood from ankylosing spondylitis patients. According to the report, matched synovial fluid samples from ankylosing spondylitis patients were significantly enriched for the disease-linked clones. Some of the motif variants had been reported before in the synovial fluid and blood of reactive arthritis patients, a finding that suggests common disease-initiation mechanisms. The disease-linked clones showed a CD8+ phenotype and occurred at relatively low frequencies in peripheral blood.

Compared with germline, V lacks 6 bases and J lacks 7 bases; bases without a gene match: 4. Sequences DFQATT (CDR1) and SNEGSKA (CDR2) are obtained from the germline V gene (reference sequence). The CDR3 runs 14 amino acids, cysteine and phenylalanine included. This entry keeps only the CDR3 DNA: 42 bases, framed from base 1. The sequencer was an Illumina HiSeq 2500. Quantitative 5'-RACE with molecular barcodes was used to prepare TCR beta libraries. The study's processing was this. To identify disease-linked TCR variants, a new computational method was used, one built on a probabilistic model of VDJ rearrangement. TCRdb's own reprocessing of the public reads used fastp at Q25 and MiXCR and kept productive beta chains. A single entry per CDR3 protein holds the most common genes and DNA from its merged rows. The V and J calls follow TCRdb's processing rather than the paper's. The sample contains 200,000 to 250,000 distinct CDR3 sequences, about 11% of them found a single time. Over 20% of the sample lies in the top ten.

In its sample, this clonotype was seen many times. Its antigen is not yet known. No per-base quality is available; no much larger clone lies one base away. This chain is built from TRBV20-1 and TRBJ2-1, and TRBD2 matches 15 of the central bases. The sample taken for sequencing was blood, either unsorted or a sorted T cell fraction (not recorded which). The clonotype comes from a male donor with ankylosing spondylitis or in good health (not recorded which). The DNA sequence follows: TGCAGTGCCAGGGGACTAGCGGGGGGAAATGAGCAGTTCTTC. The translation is CSARGLAGGNEQFF.